These 2 T cell receptor beta chains originate from one sample sequenced in a study of cytomegalovirus exposure and HLA in healthy donors. The PCR ran on 60 Vbeta and 13 Jbeta primers. Libraries were prepared by immunoSEQ multiplex PCR; TCRdb keeps only in-frame clonotypes and omits some of them. The data show around 150,000 clones, over 60% seen once. The sequenced material came from PBMCs. The receptors derive from a woman aged 25 to 39 in good health and CMV-seronegative.

This clone was seen a few times. This sequence joins TRBV4-3 and TRBJ2-5; D uncertain. The CDR3 extends over 12 amino acids. The germline CDR1 and CDR2 sequences are LGHNA and YSLEER. Trimming shortened V by 0 bases and J by 5 bases, and 4 bases separated the two germline ends. CDR3 in DNA: TGCGCCAGCAGCCAAGAACGGGAGACCCAGTACTTC. Its translation is CASSQERETQYF.

The V and J genes are TRBV2 and TRBJ2-2; D gene uncertain. Germline V CDR1 and CDR2: SNHLY, FYNNEI. Trimming took off 9 bases at V and 6 bases at J, with 14 bases between the two ends. This CDR3 contains 13 residues. CDR3 nucleotides: TGTGCCAGTCACAGACAACGCTCCGGGGAGCTGTTTTTT. This translates into CASHRQRSGELFF.